This T cell receptor beta chain stems from a study of T cell changes during pregnancy in multiple sclerosis. Only in-frame clones appear in the TCRdb table, and some are missing; sequencing was by immunoSEQ multiplex PCR. The profile shows 10,000 to 13,000 clones, 75% to 90% of them singletons. J gave up 7 bases and V 6 bases, and 9 bases lay outside the gene matches. Germline CDR1 is PRHDT and CDR2 is FYEKMQ (reference sequence). The CDR3 length is 16 residues. The starting material was CD8+ T cells from peripheral blood mononuclear cells, obtained in the first trimester of pregnancy. The chain combines TRBV13 with TRBJ2-2; 12 nucleotides line up with TRBD2. This TCR was recovered from a female donor in good health, enrolled as a control in a pregnancy study. CDR3 nucleotide sequence: TGTGCCAGCAGTTGGCGACTAGCGGGGGTAAACGGGGAGCTGTTTTTT. Its translation: CASSWRLAGVNGELFF. Supplemented by reference TRBV13 and TRBJ2-2, the full variable domain reads AAGVIQSPRHLIKEKRETATLKCYPIPRHDTVYWYQQGPGQDPQFLISFYEKMQSDKGSIPDRFSAQQFSDYHSELNMSSLELGDSALYFCASSWRLAGVNGELFFGEGSRLTVL.